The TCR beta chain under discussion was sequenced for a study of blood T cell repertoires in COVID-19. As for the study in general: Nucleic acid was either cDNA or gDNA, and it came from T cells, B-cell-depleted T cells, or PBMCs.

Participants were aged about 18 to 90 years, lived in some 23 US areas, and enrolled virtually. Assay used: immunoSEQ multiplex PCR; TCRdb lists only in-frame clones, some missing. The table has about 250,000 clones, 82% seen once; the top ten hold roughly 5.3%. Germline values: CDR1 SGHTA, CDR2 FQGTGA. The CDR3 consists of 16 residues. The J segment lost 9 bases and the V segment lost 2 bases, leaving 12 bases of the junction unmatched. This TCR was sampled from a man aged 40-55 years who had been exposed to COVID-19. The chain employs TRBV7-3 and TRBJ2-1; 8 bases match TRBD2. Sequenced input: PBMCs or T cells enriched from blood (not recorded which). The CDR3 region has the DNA TGTGCCAGCAGCTTATCTGGAGCCAAAGCGGGAGTTGAGCAGTTCTTC. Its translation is CASSLSGAKAGVEQFF.